Here is one T cell receptor beta chain with its context. The germline CDR1 and CDR2 sequences are PRHDT and FYEKMQ (reference sequence). This CDR3 is built from 15 residues. V was pared by 5 bases and J by 7 bases, with 10 bases of the junction left unmatched. The data are from a study of blood T cell repertoires in COVID-19. Libraries were prepared by immunoSEQ multiplex PCR; TCRdb keeps only in-frame clonotypes and omits some of them. The sample carries about 49,000 clones, less than 85% recorded once. V is TRBV13 and J is TRBJ1-4; 7 nucleotides match TRBD1. Sequencing was performed on peripheral blood. The receptor's source is a human donor in a cohort sampled during active COVID-19. The CDR3 reads CASSLFRDRGEKLFF. The DNA for the CDR3 is TGTGCCAGCAGCCTATTCCGGGACAGAGGTGAAAAACTGTTTTTT.